Below are 29 T cell receptor beta chains sequenced from a single sample in a study of blood T cell repertoires in COVID-19. Clones were sequenced by immunoSEQ multiplex PCR, and TCRdb holds only the in-frame ones, with some missing. The sample consists of hundreds of thousands of clones, about nine tenths of them appearing once. Sequenced material: peripheral blood. The receptors stem from a woman aged 25 to 39 with active or convalescent COVID-19.

The rearrangement uses TRBV4-2 and TRBJ2-1, with 8 positions matching TRBD2. J lost 0 bases, V lost 0 bases, and 7 bases had no gene match. The V gene's germline CDR1 is LGHNA and CDR2 YNFKEQ. The CDR3 has 18 residues. The CDR3 reads CASSQDFTRGASYNEQFF. The CDR3 DNA reads TGTGCCAGCAGCCAAGATTTCACGCGGGGGGCCTCCTACAATGAGCAGTTCTTC.

This sequence joins TRBV29-1 and TRBJ1-2, with D maybe TRBD1 (5 bases). This CDR3 region has 13 residues. The germline V gene has CDR1 SQVTM and CDR2 ANQGSEA. V was pared by 5 bases and J by 2 bases, with 12 bases between. The CDR3 nucleotides are TGCAGCGTTATCGTATCAGGGAACTATGGCTACACCTTC. Amino acids: CSVIVSGNYGYTF.

The chain uses TRBV30 and TRBJ1-3, with D perhaps TRBD1 (5 bases). Germline CDR1 reads GTSNPN; CDR2 reads SVGIG (reference sequence). Deletions cut 3 bases from V and 2 bases from J, with 8 bases between. This CDR3 contains 13 residues. The chain's CDR3 is CAWRRQTGNTIYF. The CDR3 DNA reads as TGTGCCTGGAGAAGACAGACTGGAAACACCATATATTTT.

The chain is built from TRBV2 and TRBJ1-1; TRBD1 agrees at 7 bases. The CDR3 has 13 amino acids. The V gene's germline CDR1 is SNHLY and CDR2 FYNNEI. Trimming cost V 7 bases and J 1 base; bases outside gene matches: 3. The CDR3 region is CASKGTENTEAFF. In nucleotides, the CDR3 is TGTGCCAGCAAAGGGACAGAGAACACTGAAGCTTTCTTT.

J is TRBJ1-1 and V is TRBV7-9, with 10 bases identical to TRBD1. The V segment lost 0 bases and the J segment 4 bases; nucleotides outside the gene matches: 5. This CDR3 is 16 amino acids long. Germline V gene data show CDR1 as SEHNR and CDR2 as FQNEAQ (reference sequence). The CDR3 DNA reads as TGTGCCAGCAGCTTAGCCGGGACAGGGGAAAGCACTGAAGCTTTCTTT. This codes for CASSLAGTGESTEAFF.

V usage is TRBV2 and J usage is TRBJ1-1, with D unclear. The CDR3 covers 13 residues. Germline V lookup: CDR1 SNHLY, CDR2 FYNNEI. V was cut by 4 bases and J by 4 bases, with 10 bases left in between. The CDR3 spells CASSVGVGTEAFF. DNA of the CDR3: TGTGCCAGCAGTGTCGGGGTAGGCACTGAAGCTTTCTTT.

The chain recombines TRBV7-9 with TRBJ2-7; 8 nucleotides align to TRBD1. Looked up from germline, CDR1 is SEHNR and CDR2 is FQNEAQ (reference sequence). The CDR3 contains 18 residues. Trimming took 2 bases from V and 1 from J; bases not matched to a gene: 13. CDR3 in amino acids: CASSLSLAGQGWSYEQYF. The CDR3, as DNA: TGTGCCAGCAGCTTATCGTTAGCTGGACAGGGATGGTCCTACGAGCAGTACTTC.

The chain recombines TRBV27 with TRBJ1-2; weak D call: TRBD1 (5 bases). The V end was cut by 7 bases, the J end by 0 bases, with 15 bases between. From germline, CDR1 is MNHEY and CDR2 SMNVEV (reference sequence). CDR3 size: 15 residues. CDR3 residues: CASTFRGDANYGYTF. CDR3 coding DNA: TGTGCCAGCACTTTCCGCGGGGACGCTAACTATGGCTACACCTTC.

The chain employs TRBV5-1 and TRBJ1-6; 8 nucleotides agree with TRBD1. Trimming removed 0 bases from V and 8 bases from J; junction bases left unmatched: 4. The CDR3 is made up of 15 amino acids. CDR1 SGHRS and CDR2 YFSETQ come from the germline V gene. CDR3 sequence (DNA): TGCGCCAGCAGCTTGGGTACAGGGGGAGATTCACCCCTCCACTTT. It specifies CASSLGTGGDSPLHF. The variable domain in full, completed from reference TRBV5-1 and TRBJ1-6, reads KAGVTQTPRYLIKTRGQQVTLSCSPISGHRSVSWYQQTPGQGLQFLFEYFSETQRNKGNFPGRFSGRQFSNSRSEMNVSTLELGDSALYLCASSLGTGGDSPLHFGNGTRLTVT.

The CDR3 DNA follows: TGTGCCAGTCGGCCTAGCGGGGGGGAAGAGACCCAGTACTTC. It yields the protein CASRPSGGEETQYF. The V and J genes are TRBV19 and TRBJ2-5, with 12 bases lining up with TRBD2. CDR1 and CDR2 from the germline V gene are LNHDA and SQIVND (reference sequence). This CDR3 has 14 amino acids. The V and J ends lost 8 bases and 3 bases, in that order; junction bases with no gene match: 4.

V and J are TRBV6-5 and TRBJ2-7; 9 nucleotides align to TRBD1. J lost 5 bases, V lost 2 bases, and 10 bases had no gene match. The CDR3 runs 16 residues. CDR1 MNHEY and CDR2 SVGAGI come from the germline V gene. CDR3 protein: CASSYTTGQGFHEQYF. CDR3 nucleotide sequence: TGTGCCAGCAGTTACACGACGGGACAGGGCTTCCACGAGCAGTACTTC.

This clone was detected once. The CDR3 is CASSHPPAGYGYTF. Here the CDR3 DNA reads TGTGCCAGCAGCCACCCTCCGGCAGGCTATGGCTACACCTTC. V gene TRBV7-2 combines with J gene TRBJ1-2, with D hard to call. Trimming cost V 5 bases and J 4 bases, with 14 bases left between them. The germline CDR1 and CDR2 sequences are SGHTA and FQGNSA. The CDR3 extends over 14 amino acids.

This chain links TRBV5-1 with TRBJ1-4; the D is unclear. Between the trimmed V and J ends, which lost 1 base and 2 bases, there was a span of 6 bases. This CDR3 comprises 14 residues. CDR1 is SGHRS and CDR2 is YFSETQ in the germline V gene. The CDR3 DNA sequence: TGCGCCAGCAGCTTGCTCGGGACTAATGAAAAACTGTTTTTT. Residues: CASSLLGTNEKLFF. The full variable domain, its missing parts supplied by reference TRBV5-1 and TRBJ1-4, is KAGVTQTPRYLIKTRGQQVTLSCSPISGHRSVSWYQQTPGQGLQFLFEYFSETQRNKGNFPGRFSGRQFSNSRSEMNVSTLELGDSALYLCASSLLGTNEKLFFGSGTQLSVL.

The V call is TRBV7-9, the J call TRBJ1-5, with no clear D. This CDR3 is 13 amino acids long. Trimming pared 4 bases from V and 7 bases from J, leaving 11 bases between. Germline CDR1 and CDR2: SEHNR and FQNEAQ (reference sequence). This CDR3 is CASSSMPRQPQHF. The CDR3 DNA sequence: TGTGCCAGCAGCTCTATGCCTCGACAGCCCCAGCATTTT. Supplemented by reference TRBV7-9 and TRBJ1-5, the full variable domain reads DTGVSQNPRHKITKRGQNVTFRCDPISEHNRLYWYRQTLGQGPEFLTYFQNEAQLEKSRLLSDRFSAERPKGSFSTLEIQRTEQGDSAMYLCASSSMPRQPQHFGDGTRLSIL.

The chain uses TRBV6-2 or TRBV6-3 and TRBJ2-2, with a possible D match to TRBD2 (5 bases). This CDR3 spans 16 amino acids. Trimming removed 3 bases at V and 4 bases at J, with 15 bases between. Germline CDR1 reads MNHEY; CDR2 reads SVGEGT. The chain's CDR3 is CASSYLGVGGTGELFF. The CDR3 nucleotides read TGTGCCAGCAGTTATCTTGGGGTCGGAGGCACCGGGGAGCTGTTTTTT.

This chain uses TRBV14 with TRBJ1-2, with D unresolved. This CDR3 spans 14 amino acids. Looked up from germline, CDR1 is SGHDN and CDR2 is FVKESK. V shed 3 bases and J shed 9 bases, with 17 bases lying between them. CDR3 amino acids: CASSQLGTDRSYTF. CDR3 sequence (DNA): TGTGCCAGCAGCCAGCTAGGTACTGATCGGAGCTACACCTTC.

The gene calls are TRBV27 and TRBJ1-2, with 10 bases that match TRBD1. Germline lookup yields CDR1 MNHEY and CDR2 SMNVEV (reference sequence). V lost 5 bases to trimming and J lost 4 bases; unmatched junction nucleotides: 7. The CDR3 has 15 residues. CDR3 sequence reads: CASSPGQGVVYGYTF. The DNA for the CDR3 is TGTGCCAGCAGTCCTGGACAGGGGGTCGTCTATGGCTACACCTTC.

This clone came up once. The chain couples TRBV6-7 to TRBJ1-1; a possible D gene is TRBD1 (5 bases). TRBV6-7 carries the ORF label, with uncertain function. Trimming removed 5 bases at V and 1 base at J, with 11 bases between. CDR3 length equals 14 residues. The chain's CDR3 is CASSQGLKNTEAFF. CDR3 nucleotide sequence: TGTGCCAGCAGTCAGGGACTGAAGAACACTGAAGCTTTCTTT.

This clone came up once. The V and J genes are TRBV5-8 and TRBJ1-1, with D possibly being TRBD1 (6 bases). The V end lost 5 bases, the J end lost 5 bases, and 13 bases lay between the germline ends. The CDR3 runs to 13 residues. Looked up from germline, CDR1 is SGHTS and CDR2 is YDEGEE. The CDR3 bases are TGTGCCAGCAGGGGGGGGGCTTGGACTGAAGCTTTCTTT. As protein: CASRGGAWTEAFF.

As concerns this clone: Other DNA sequences within the sample encode an identical CDR3. The chain employs TRBV5-6 and TRBJ1-2; TRBD1 is a possible D gene (5 bases). From germline, CDR1 is SGHDT and CDR2 YYEEEE. This CDR3 region has 13 residues. V was pared by 0 bases and J by 4 bases, with 7 bases between. DNA of the CDR3: TGTGCCAGCAGCTTGGCGGGGGGCTATGGCTACACCTTC. This codes for CASSLAGGYGYTF.

This clone was found once. The J gene is TRBJ1-2, the V gene TRBV15; the D is unclear. V lost 5 bases, J lost 6 bases, and 10 bases lay in between. The CDR3 is 12 amino acids. Germline values: CDR1 LNHNV, CDR2 YYDKDF (reference sequence). The CDR3, as DNA: TGTGCCACCAGCTTGGGAGGGAATGGCTACACCTTC. It codes for CATSLGGNGYTF.

J is TRBJ2-7 and V is TRBV15; weak D call: TRBD2 (6 bases). V was shortened by 7 bases and J by 5 bases, with 18 bases between the two germline ends. Germline CDR1 LNHNV, CDR2 YYDKDF (reference sequence). The CDR3 covers 14 residues. The CDR3 loop is CATNPRGNPDEQYF. The CDR3 nucleotides read TGTGCCACCAACCCGCGGGGCAACCCGGACGAGCAGTACTTC.

This rearrangement joins TRBV6-5 to TRBJ1-4, with no clear D. Trimming removed 10 bases at V and 10 bases at J, with 19 bases between. The CDR3 has 13 amino acids. Germline V CDR1 and CDR2: MNHEY, SVGAGI. DNA of the CDR3: TGTGCCACCAAAGGTGGGGTAGGAGGAAAACTGTTTTTT. Amino acids: CATKGGVGGKLFF.

The rearrangement uses TRBV15 and TRBJ2-3; D might be TRBD2 (6 bases). Trimming pared 4 bases from V and 2 bases from J, leaving 10 bases between. This CDR3 comprises 14 residues. Germline CDR1 reads LNHNV; CDR2 reads YYDKDF (reference sequence). The CDR3 coding sequence is TGTGCCACCAGCATGGGACTTCCCACAGATACGCAGTATTTT. It specifies CATSMGLPTDTQYF.

This clone was detected only once. V gene TRBV5-6 combines with J gene TRBJ2-3; TRBD2 aligns across 9 bases. The CDR3 spans 15 residues. The germline V gene has CDR1 SGHDT and CDR2 YYEEEE. Unmatched junction bases numbered 13, after V lost 10 bases and J lost 4 bases. The CDR3 loop is CASHLAGGPSDTQYF. In nucleotides, the CDR3 is TGTGCCTCCCACCTGGCGGGAGGGCCATCAGATACGCAGTATTTT.

In its sample, this clone was seen a few times. The chain couples TRBV6-5 to TRBJ1-4, with 10 bases aligning to TRBD1. J was trimmed by 1 base and V by 2 bases; bases with no gene match: 1. CDR1 MNHEY and CDR2 SVGAGI come from the germline V gene. The CDR3 is 16 amino acids. The CDR3 protein is CASSYGQGVTNEKLFF. The DNA of the CDR3 is TGTGCCAGCAGTTACGGACAGGGGGTAACTAATGAAAAACTGTTTTTT.

This clone was observed a handful of times. V usage is TRBV7-9 and J usage is TRBJ1-5; possibly TRBD1 for D (6 bases). The CDR3 loop spans 15 amino acids. V lost 7 bases and J lost 6, with 19 bases in between. Germline V lookup: CDR1 SEHNR, CDR2 FQNEAQ (reference sequence). The CDR3 DNA sequence: TGTGCCAGCACCAATCGGGGGGGCTCGGTTCAGCCCCAGCATTTT. This encodes CASTNRGGSVQPQHF.

The chain has TRBV11-2 and TRBJ2-7; D is possibly TRBD2 (7 bases). The CDR3 covers 15 residues. Trimming shortened V by 3 bases and J by 0 bases, and 12 bases separated the two germline ends. Per germline, CDR1 SGHAT and CDR2 FQNNGV. Written as DNA, the CDR3 is TGTGCCAGCAGCTTCGGGGGAGGGGGCTCCTACGAGCAGTACTTC. Translating gives CASSFGGGGSYEQYF.

This clone was seen just once. V usage is TRBV10-3 and J usage is TRBJ1-3, with D possibly matching TRBD1 (6 bases). The CDR3 length is 15 residues. V lost 6 bases and J lost 3, with 15 bases in between. CDR1 is ENHRY, CDR2 SYGVKD, per germline. The CDR3 DNA is TGTGCCATCAGGAAGGGGGATTCGGGTGGAAACACCATATATTTT. The encoded protein is CAIRKGDSGGNTIYF.